These 25 T cell receptor beta chains originate from one sample sequenced in a study of T cells in localized non-small cell lung cancer. The repertoire was sequenced with immunoSEQ multiplex PCR; TCRdb's copy has only in-frame clones and lacks some. The sample holds 39,000 or so clones, around 83% seen once. Sequenced material: PBMCs, taken before any cancer treatment. The receptors originated from a man aged 40-75 years with stage II lung adenocarcinoma.

The V and J genes are TRBV6-1 and TRBJ2-7, with D possibly matching TRBD1 (8 bases). Trimming cost V 8 bases and J 3 bases, with 11 bases left between them. The CDR3 runs to 12 residues. Germline V lookup: CDR1 MNHNS, CDR2 SASEGT. CDR3 protein: CASYRGGYEQYF. As DNA, the CDR3 is TGTGCCAGCTACAGGGGGGGCTACGAGCAGTACTTC.

This clone occurred a few times. The chain combines TRBV7-2 with TRBJ1-1; TRBD1 matches 9 bases. Germline values: CDR1 SGHTA, CDR2 FQGNSA. This CDR3 comprises 14 residues. The junction had 4 bases not matched to a gene; V was cut back by 7 bases and J by 1 base. CDR3 sequence (DNA): TGTGCCAGCATCCCGGGACAGGGGAACACTGAAGCTTTCTTT. As protein: CASIPGQGNTEAFF.

Comment on this clone: One end of the junction is discordant with germline, which a read error may explain. The chain carries TRBV7-2 and TRBJ2-5; D is perhaps TRBD1 (5 bases). The CDR3 length is 13 residues. The V gene's germline CDR1 is SGHTA and CDR2 FQGNSA. In DNA form, the CDR3 reads TGTGCCGGCAGCTTAGACAGAGAGGAGACCCAGTACTTC. Protein: CAGSLDREETQYF.

J is TRBJ2-6 and V is TRBV9, with D perhaps assigned TRBD1 or TRBD2 (5 bases each). The V gene lost 2 bases and the J gene lost 1 base, with 10 bases spanning the gap. Germline V CDR1 and CDR2: SGDLS, YYNGEE. The CDR3 is made up of 16 amino acids. CDR3 loop: CASSVGPGSGANVLTF. The CDR3 nucleotides are TGTGCCAGCAGCGTGGGACCGGGGTCTGGGGCCAACGTCCTGACTTTC.

The chain joins TRBV7-9 to TRBJ2-3; D is unresolved. V lost 3 bases and J lost 2, with 12 bases in between. The germline gives CDR1 SEHNR, CDR2 FQNEAQ (reference sequence). This CDR3 contains 15 residues. The CDR3 loop reads CASSLSAAATDTQYF. The CDR3 region has the DNA TGTGCCAGCAGCTTGTCGGCGGCCGCCACAGATACGCAGTATTTT.

This rearrangement joins TRBV6-5 to TRBJ1-3; D ambiguous. Trimming stripped 7 bases from V and 2 bases from J, with 9 bases between. CDR1 and CDR2 (germline): MNHEY, SVGAGI. The CDR3 length is 13 residues. The CDR3 DNA reads as TGTGCCAGCACCCCAGAGCCTGGAAACACCATATATTTT. Its translation is CASTPEPGNTIYF.

The chain uses TRBV7-2 and TRBJ2-2; 8 bases are shared with TRBD1. The CDR3 has 17 residues. With 5 bases clipped from V and 1 base from J, the junction kept 9 bases outside the gene matches. Germline values: CDR1 SGHTA, CDR2 FQGNSA. The CDR3 is CASSPTWTGWNTGELFF. The CDR3 DNA reads TGTGCCAGCAGCCCCACTTGGACAGGGTGGAACACCGGGGAGCTGTTTTTT. The variable domain in full, completed from reference TRBV7-2 and TRBJ2-2, reads GAGVSQSPSNKVTEKGKDVELRCDPISGHTALYWYRQSLGQGLEFLIYFQGNSAPDKSGLPSDRFSAERTGGSVSTLTIQRTQQEDSAVYLCASSPTWTGWNTGELFFGEGSRLTVL.

This chain links TRBV19 with TRBJ1-1; D not certain. There are 15 residues in the CDR3. Deletions cut 7 bases from V and 6 bases from J, with 21 bases between. CDR1 LNHDA and CDR2 SQIVND come from the germline V gene (reference sequence). The CDR3 region has the DNA TGTGCCAGTAACCCTGGGTCCGCTGATGGAGCTGAAGCTTTCTTT. It encodes CASNPGSADGAEAFF.

CDR3: CASSPTGTGSYEQYF. In nucleotides, the CDR3 is TGTGCCAGCAGCCCCACCGGGACAGGCTCCTACGAGCAGTACTTC. The chain links TRBV11-2 to TRBJ2-6, with TRBD1 matching over 8 bases. The end of the DNA fits TRBJ2-7 better, so the J call may be wrong. There are 15 residues in the CDR3. Germline assignment: CDR1 SGHAT and CDR2 FQNNGV.

The chain joins TRBV6-1 to TRBJ1-1; D is uncertain. The germline gives CDR1 MNHNS, CDR2 SASEGT. The CDR3 spans 10 residues. V was shortened by 10 bases and J by 3 bases, with 6 bases between the two germline ends. In DNA, the CDR3 is TGTGCCATCCGGGACACTGAAGCTTTCTTT. It encodes CAIRDTEAFF.

The rearrangement joins TRBV18 to TRBJ1-6; D is unclear. Germline V gene data show CDR1 as KGHSH and CDR2 as LQKENI. The CDR3 length is 14 residues. Trimming left V 4 bases short and J 10 bases short, with 14 bases between. The chain's CDR3 is CASSQAGEKSPLHF. In nucleotides, the CDR3 is TGTGCCAGCTCACAGGCAGGAGAGAAATCACCCCTCCACTTT.

J is TRBJ2-7 and V is TRBV11-2; either TRBD1 or TRBD2 may supply D (5 bases each). The CDR3 extends over 15 amino acids. The ends were cut back, 4 bases at V and 0 bases at J, with 13 bases in the middle. Per germline, CDR1 SGHAT and CDR2 FQNNGV. As DNA, the CDR3 is TGTGCCAGCAGCTCAACACCGGGACCCTCCTACGAGCAGTACTTC. It yields the protein CASSSTPGPSYEQYF.

This rearrangement joins TRBV6-6 to TRBJ1-5; D may be TRBD1 (5 bases). CDR1 and CDR2 (germline): MNHNY, SVGAGI (reference sequence). The CDR3 totals 14 residues. Trimming left V 0 bases short and J 5 bases short, with 8 bases between. Written as DNA, the CDR3 is TGTGCCAGCAGTTACTCAGGGGATCATCAGCCCCAGCATTTT. Its protein product is CASSYSGDHQPQHF.

J is TRBJ2-1 and V is TRBV18; 7 bases align to TRBD1. J gave up 5 bases and V 1 base, and 5 bases lay outside the gene matches. CDR3 length: 15 amino acids. The germline CDR1 and CDR2 sequences are KGHSH and LQKENI. DNA for the CDR3: TGTGCCAGCTCACCACAAGGACAGGTTAACAATGAGCAGTTCTTC. Amino acid sequence: CASSPQGQVNNEQFF.

The V and J genes are TRBV13 and TRBJ1-3, with D maybe TRBD1 (5 bases). The CDR3 has 15 amino acids. V lost 5 bases to trimming and J lost 0 bases, with 11 bases between them. The V gene's germline CDR1 is PRHDT and CDR2 FYEKMQ (reference sequence). CDR3 sequence: CASSAGTGSGNTIYF. The CDR3 coding sequence is TGTGCCAGCAGCGCCGGGACGGGCTCTGGAAACACCATATATTTT.

The J gene is TRBJ2-1, the V gene TRBV5-1; tentatively, D is TRBD2 (5 bases). Looked up from germline, CDR1 is SGHRS and CDR2 is YFSETQ. With 0 bases removed from V and 5 bases from J, the gap between germline ends came to 12 bases. This CDR3 has 15 residues. This CDR3 is CASSLEGLANNEQFF. CDR3 nucleotide sequence: TGCGCCAGCAGCTTGGAGGGCCTAGCCAACAATGAGCAGTTCTTC.

The chain recombines TRBV27 with TRBJ2-7; weak D call: TRBD1 (7 bases). CDR1 and CDR2 from the germline V gene are MNHEY and SMNVEV (reference sequence). The V and J ends lost 1 base and 5 bases respectively, with 18 bases between them. CDR3 length equals 16 residues. CDR3 region: CASSLLSQGEVNEQYF. CDR3 nucleotides: TGTGCCAGCAGTTTATTATCGCAGGGGGAGGTAAACGAGCAGTACTTC.

V is TRBV19 and J is TRBJ1-4, with D maybe TRBD1 (5 bases). Germline V gene sequence: CDR1 LNHDA, CDR2 SQIVND (reference sequence). The CDR3 covers 17 residues. V lost 0 bases and J lost 10, with 21 bases in between. The DNA for the CDR3 is TGTGCCAGTAGTATAGATCCCCCAGGGTCGGGTCATGGAAAACTGTTTTTT. Its protein is CASSIDPPGSGHGKLFF.

The chain joins TRBV7-8 to TRBJ2-5, with a possible D match to TRBD2 (5 bases). The germline V gene has CDR1 SGHVS and CDR2 FQNEAQ. The CDR3 has 16 residues. The V end lost 1 base, the J end lost 3 bases, and 15 bases lay between the germline ends. The CDR3 sequence is CASSLVEGRSKETQYF. DNA of the CDR3: TGTGCCAGCAGCTTAGTTGAAGGGAGAAGTAAAGAGACCCAGTACTTC. The complete variable domain, with remaining parts taken from reference TRBV7-8 and TRBJ2-5, reads GAGVSQSPRYKVAKRGQDVALRCDPISGHVSLFWYQQALGQGPEFLTYFQNEAQLDKSGLPSDRFFAERPEGSVSTLKIQRTQQEDSAVYLCASSLVEGRSKETQYFGPGTRLLVL.

V usage is TRBV5-5 and J usage is TRBJ1-5; D ambiguous. Looked up from germline, CDR1 is SGHKS and CDR2 is YYEKEE (reference sequence). The CDR3 extends over 12 amino acids. The V end lost 0 bases, the J end lost 4 bases, and 2 bases lay between the germline ends. The CDR3 DNA reads TGTGCCAGCAGCTTGGGTAATCAGCCCCAGCATTTT. As protein: CASSLGNQPQHF. Drawing the rest from reference TRBV5-5 and TRBJ1-5, the complete variable domain is DAGVTQSPTHLIKTRGQQVTLRCSPISGHKSVSWYQQVLGQGPQFIFQYYEKEERGRGNFPDRFSARQFPNYSSELNVNALLLGDSALYLCASSLGNQPQHFGDGTRLSIL.

The V call is TRBV7-2, the J call TRBJ2-5; unclear D gene. This CDR3 is 13 amino acids long. Trimming shortened V by 10 bases and J by 4 bases, and 16 bases separated the two germline ends. Germline assignment: CDR1 SGHTA and CDR2 FQGNSA. This chain's CDR3 is CATSPSSGETQYF. The CDR3 coding sequence is TGTGCCACTTCACCCTCTAGTGGAGAGACCCAGTACTTC.

The chain combines TRBV7-3 with TRBJ1-1, with 8 bases matching TRBD1. This CDR3 is 13 amino acids long. From germline, CDR1 is SGHTA and CDR2 FQGTGA. The trim removed 5 bases at V and 10 bases at J, leaving 9 bases unmatched. The CDR3 sequence: CASSQDRDGGAFF. CDR3 DNA sequence: TGTGCCAGCAGCCAGGACAGGGATGGTGGAGCTTTCTTT.

This clone was counted only a few times. The chain combines TRBV9 with TRBJ1-6; possible D gene TRBD1, 5 bases. Germline CDR1 SGDLS, CDR2 YYNGEE. CDR3 length: 13 amino acids. V dropped 3 bases and J dropped 11 bases, with 12 bases sitting between them. CDR3 residues: CASSAYRGAPLHF. The CDR3 DNA reads TGTGCCAGCAGCGCCTACCGGGGGGCACCCCTCCACTTT.

V gene TRBV7-9 combines with J gene TRBJ2-7; 10 bases are a match to TRBD1. V shed 1 base and J 9 bases; nucleotides not matched to a gene: 0. Germline V lookup: CDR1 SEHNR, CDR2 FQNEAQ (reference sequence). This CDR3 spans 12 amino acids. The CDR3 coding sequence is TGTGCCAGCAGCTTAGGGGACAGGGGGCAGTACTTC. As protein: CASSLGDRGQYF.

The rearrangement links TRBV9 to TRBJ2-1; maybe TRBD2 (7 bases). The CDR3 has 17 amino acids. V dropped 0 bases and J dropped 7 bases, with 20 bases sitting between them. Germline CDR1 and CDR2: SGDLS and YYNGEE. In nucleotides, the CDR3 is TGTGCCAGCAGCGTAGGTGGGGGGGCTCGGTTCGGGAATGAGCAGTTCTTC. Translating it yields CASSVGGGARFGNEQFF.